The clone carrying this T cell receptor (beta chain) was observed many times. What it binds is not known. The V gene's germline CDR1 is MNHEY and CDR2 SVGEGT. This CDR3 region has 16 residues. The germline V and J ends were trimmed by 5 bases and 3 bases, with 14 bases remaining between them. Next came a second PCR, run for about 6 to 12 cycles, which used a sample-barcoded 5' primer along with a J-beta primer mix. In TCRdb, the 5' RACE reads were re-called with MiXCR into one record per CDR3 protein. The sample includes hundreds of thousands of distinct CDR3 sequences, under 35% seen only once; the top ten take roughly 17%. This specimen belongs to a study of blood T cells in healthy people across ages. General observations from the study: Nothing was known about donor CMV status, and this possibly confounded expanded clonotype changes. In older individuals, TCR beta diversity per million T cells was lower, falling roughly linearly with age.

Extraction of total RNA produced a minimum of 5.5 micrograms from each sample. This sequence was found in an elderly woman in good health. This rearrangement joins TRBV6-2 or TRBV6-3 to TRBJ2-6; tentative D call: TRBD2 (5 bases). The material sequenced was blood. CDR3 protein: CASSNLRTFGANVLTF. The CDR3 DNA follows: TGTGCCAGCAGTAACCTTAGGACTTTTGGGGCCAACGTCCTGACTTTC.